These 10 T cell receptor beta chains came from one sample sequenced in a study of shared clonotypes between healthy human individuals. Assay: immunoSEQ multiplex PCR; the TCRdb copy retains only in-frame clones and omits some. The data contain about 980,000 clones, around 80% of them singletons. Material for sequencing was memory CD4+ T cells sorted from blood. Subset: CD45RA-negative fraction. The receptors here all came from a man younger than 35 in good health.

The chain carries TRBV5-1 and TRBJ1-1; 8 bases line up with TRBD1. The J segment lost 5 bases and the V segment lost 3 bases, leaving 6 bases of the junction unmatched. CDR3 length: 14 residues. CDR1 is SGHRS and CDR2 is YFSETQ in the germline V gene. The CDR3: CASSSAGGVTEAFF. DNA for the CDR3: TGCGCCAGCAGCTCAGCAGGGGGCGTTACTGAAGCTTTCTTT.

The chain carries TRBV27 and TRBJ1-3, with D unresolved. Trimming pared 6 bases from V and 3 bases from J, leaving 12 bases between. The CDR3 runs to 14 residues. Germline loops: CDR1 MNHEY, CDR2 SMNVEV (reference sequence). The CDR3 here is CASRSDTFGNTIYF. In DNA form, the CDR3 reads TGTGCCAGCAGGTCAGACACTTTTGGAAACACCATATATTTT.

This chain uses TRBV5-1 with TRBJ2-5, with TRBD1 identical over 12 bases. V was clipped by 5 bases and J by 5 bases; unmatched bases: 7. Per the germline V gene, CDR1 is SGHRS and CDR2 is YFSETQ. The CDR3 sequence is 15 residues long. CDR3 coding DNA: TGCGCCAGCAGAGGGACAGGGGGCGCCTGGGAGACCCAGTACTTC. Its protein product is CASRGTGGAWETQYF.

The rearrangement joins TRBV6-1 to TRBJ2-7; 9 bases are shared with TRBD1. The germline V gene has CDR1 MNHNS and CDR2 SASEGT. There are 14 residues in the CDR3. The V and J ends lost 2 bases and 6 bases, in that order; junction bases with no gene match: 5. The CDR3 loop reads CASSEPWTGAEQYF. The CDR3 DNA is TGTGCCAGCAGTGAACCCTGGACAGGGGCCGAGCAGTACTTC.

As concerns this clone: Other DNA sequences from this sample encode an identical CDR3 as well. The rearrangement links TRBV5-1 to TRBJ1-2; 7 bases line up with TRBD1. Germline CDR1 SGHRS, CDR2 YFSETQ. The CDR3 is 13 residues long. With 4 bases clipped from V and 4 bases from J, the junction kept 4 bases outside the gene matches. CDR3 region: CASSPEGAYGYTF. The DNA for the CDR3 is TGCGCCAGCAGCCCCGAGGGGGCCTATGGCTACACCTTC.

The chain has TRBV7-9 and TRBJ2-1; possible D gene TRBD2, 5 bases. Trimming removed 5 bases at V and 0 bases at J, with 14 bases between. The CDR3 is 16 residues long. CDR1 and CDR2 from the germline V gene are SEHNR and FQNEAQ (reference sequence). CDR3: CASSQVGGSSYNEQFF. For the CDR3, the DNA is TGTGCCAGCAGCCAAGTCGGTGGGAGCTCCTACAATGAGCAGTTCTTC.

Comment on this clone: Additional DNA sequences in this sample encode the identical CDR3. The chain is built from TRBV10-1 and TRBJ2-3; perhaps TRBD2 as D (6 bases). Trimming stripped 0 bases from V and 0 bases from J, with 7 bases between. The CDR3 is 15 residues long. CDR1 WNHNN and CDR2 SYGVQD come from the germline V gene (reference sequence). DNA of the CDR3: TGCGCCAGCAGTGAGTCCAGCGGGAGCACAGATACGCAGTATTTT. Translating gives CASSESSGSTDTQYF.

V is TRBV28 and J is TRBJ1-2; 8 positions match TRBD1. V gave up 10 bases and J gave up 5 bases; unmatched junction bases: 6. The germline CDR1 and CDR2 sequences are MDHEN and SYDVKM. This CDR3 region has 12 residues. CDR3 DNA: TGTGCCACCGGACAGGGCCAATATGGCTACACCTTC. Protein product: CATGQGQYGYTF.

This rearrangement joins TRBV7-9 to TRBJ2-2; D gene uncertain. The CDR3 covers 13 residues. The V gene's germline CDR1 is SEHNR and CDR2 FQNEAQ (reference sequence). V dropped 2 bases and J dropped 4 bases, with 5 bases sitting between them. CDR3 amino acids: CASSLSLTGELFF. Written as DNA, the CDR3 is TGTGCCAGCAGCTTATCTCTCACCGGGGAGCTGTTTTTT.

The V call is TRBV5-1, the J call TRBJ1-2; 7 bases agree with TRBD1. V lost 3 bases, J lost 1 base, and 6 bases stayed unmatched. The CDR3 contains 15 residues. The germline V gene has CDR1 SGHRS and CDR2 YFSETQ. DNA of the CDR3: TGCGCCAGCAGCTCCCGGGACAGCTTTAACTATGGCTACACCTTC. Residues: CASSSRDSFNYGYTF.